The 23 T cell receptor beta chains below all came from one sample that was sequenced in a study of shared clonotypes between healthy human individuals. Only in-frame clones appear in the TCRdb table, and some are missing; sequencing was by immunoSEQ multiplex PCR. This sample yields millions of clones, of which approximately 95% are seen a single time; 0.39% belongs to the top ten. Sequenced material: naive CD4+ T cells from PBMCs. The sample's subset: CD45RA+ positively selected. The source of these receptors is a man younger than 35 in good health. Some clones in this sample may be carry-over from other donors' samples.

V usage is TRBV6-6 and J usage is TRBJ2-1, with D maybe TRBD1 (5 bases). Germline-derived CDR1 and CDR2 are MNHNY and SVGAGI (reference sequence). This CDR3 has 12 residues. V dropped 0 bases and J dropped 10 bases, with 7 bases sitting between them. CDR3 sequence reads: CASSYSRTEQFF. Here the CDR3 DNA reads TGTGCCAGCAGTTACTCGAGGACAGAGCAGTTCTTC.

This clone has only one observation. The chain is built from TRBV9 and TRBJ2-1; 7 bases match TRBD1. With V trimmed by 0 bases and J by 11 bases, 11 bases remained unmatched. The CDR3 runs to 15 residues. The V gene's germline CDR1 is SGDLS and CDR2 YYNGEE. The DNA for the CDR3 is TGTGCCAGCAGCGTAGCAGGGTTTCCGGGACAGCAGCAGTTCTTC. This encodes CASSVAGFPGQQQFF. Drawing the rest from reference TRBV9 and TRBJ2-1, the complete variable domain is DSGVTQTPKHLITATGQRVTLRCSPRSGDLSVYWYQQSLDQGLQFLIQYYNGEERAKGNILERFSAQQFPDLHSELNLSSLELGDSALYFCASSVAGFPGQQQFFGPGTRLTVL.

The chain links TRBV5-4 to TRBJ2-7; 9 bases fit TRBD1. V lost 3 bases to trimming and J lost 6 bases; unmatched junction nucleotides: 13. CDR3 length: 16 amino acids. Germline CDR1 is SGHNT and CDR2 is YYREEE (reference sequence). The CDR3 sequence: CASSWGDRDYGGEQYF. The DNA for the CDR3 is TGTGCCAGCAGCTGGGGGGACAGGGACTACGGTGGCGAGCAGTACTTC.

This rearrangement joins TRBV4-2 to TRBJ2-1; 9 bases match TRBD2. The length of the CDR3 is 17 residues. CDR1 is LGHNA, CDR2 YNFKEQ, per germline. J was trimmed by 0 bases and V by 3 bases; bases with no gene match: 6. Written as DNA, the CDR3 is TGTGCCAGCAGCCAGGAACTAGCGGGCCACTCCTACAATGAGCAGTTCTTC. Translation: CASSQELAGHSYNEQFF.

This clone was observed a single time. The chain couples TRBV5-4 to TRBJ2-7, with D perhaps matching TRBD2 (5 bases). Trimming stripped 0 bases from V and 4 bases from J, with 11 bases between. The CDR3 is made up of 14 amino acids. CDR1 is SGHNT, CDR2 YYREEE, per germline (reference sequence). CDR3 bases: TGTGCCAGCAGCTTGGAAGCGGAACGATACGAGCAGTACTTC. Translation: CASSLEAERYEQYF.

The chain has TRBV19 and TRBJ2-7, with a weak D call TRBD2 (5 bases). V was shortened by 4 bases and J by 2 bases, with 12 bases between the two germline ends. This CDR3 contains 14 residues. The germline CDR1 and CDR2 sequences are LNHDA and SQIVND (reference sequence). For the CDR3, the DNA is TGTGCCAGTAGTAACGGCGGGTACACCTACGAGCAGTACTTC. Residues: CASSNGGYTYEQYF.

A few counts support this clone. The chain combines TRBV5-7 with TRBJ2-4; 12 nucleotides align to TRBD2. TRBV5-7 is known as an ORF, though its function is uncertain. The CDR3 has 16 amino acids. V trimming: 4 bases; J trimming: 2 bases; junction bases outside the gene matches: 4. CDR3: CASSRRTSGTKNIQYF. The CDR3 coding sequence is TGTGCCAGCAGCCGAAGGACTAGCGGGACCAAAAACATTCAGTACTTC.

A remark on this clone: This sample includes further DNA sequences coding for the same CDR3. V is TRBV6-5 and J is TRBJ1-5; no clear D. Germline V gene sequence: CDR1 MNHEY, CDR2 SVGAGI. The CDR3 covers 14 residues. V was cut by 4 bases and J by 1 base, with 8 bases left in between. CDR3 nucleotides: TGTGCCAGCAGTTCCGGATTAAGCAATCAGCCCCAGCATTTT. It specifies CASSSGLSNQPQHF.

CDR3 DNA: TGTGCCAGCAGCCCGCGGGACTACTACCAAGAGACCCAGTACTTC. As protein: CASSPRDYYQETQYF. The chain combines TRBV14 with TRBJ2-5; 7 bases agree with TRBD2. The CDR3 has 15 amino acids. The V gene's germline CDR1 is SGHDN and CDR2 FVKESK. V was pared by 4 bases and J by 0 bases, with 5 bases of the junction left unmatched.

The chain has TRBV30 and TRBJ2-7; a possible D gene is TRBD1 (6 bases). Trimming removed 3 bases from V and 0 bases from J, with 18 bases in between. Germline V CDR1 and CDR2: GTSNPN, SVGIG (reference sequence). The CDR3 is made up of 16 amino acids. The CDR3 DNA reads TGTGCCTGGAGAGGTGTATCGGGCAGGGGCTCCTACGAGCAGTACTTC. Protein sequence: CAWRGVSGRGSYEQYF.

This rearrangement joins TRBV29-1 to TRBJ2-1; 11 nucleotides align to TRBD2. Germline CDR1 and CDR2: SQVTM and ANQGSEA. There are 15 residues in the CDR3. V lost 3 bases and J lost 5; bases outside the gene matches: 6. CDR3 in amino acids: CSVDSGRGKNNEQFF. DNA for the CDR3: TGCAGCGTTGATAGCGGGAGGGGGAAGAACAATGAGCAGTTCTTC.

V usage is TRBV30 and J usage is TRBJ2-7, with TRBD1 identical over 7 bases. CDR3 length equals 15 residues. V lost 0 bases to trimming and J lost 0 bases; unmatched junction nucleotides: 5. Germline values: CDR1 GTSNPN, CDR2 SVGIG (reference sequence). In DNA, the CDR3 is TGTGCCTGGAGTGTACGCCGGGACAGCTCCTACGAGCAGTACTTC. Residues: CAWSVRRDSSYEQYF.

The chain couples TRBV11-2 to TRBJ2-1; 13 bases fit TRBD2. There are 18 residues in the CDR3. With 4 bases clipped from V and 3 bases from J, the junction kept 9 bases outside the gene matches. Germline V gene lookup returns CDR1 SGHAT and CDR2 FQNNGV. CDR3: CASSWGTSGTLYYNEQFF. In DNA form, the CDR3 reads TGTGCCAGCAGCTGGGGGACTAGCGGGACCCTCTACTACAATGAGCAGTTCTTC.

This chain uses TRBV5-4 with TRBJ2-7, with D tentatively TRBD1 (6 bases). The CDR3 covers 14 residues. CDR1 and CDR2 from the germline V gene are SGHNT and YYREEE (reference sequence). Trimming pared 3 bases from V and 2 bases from J, leaving 12 bases between. This chain's CDR3 is CASSSFGQTYEQYF. CDR3 nucleotide sequence: TGTGCCAGCAGCTCATTCGGACAGACCTACGAGCAGTACTTC.

A single count supports this clone. The rearrangement links TRBV13 to TRBJ2-5; D not resolved. Between the trimmed V and J ends, which lost 5 bases and 5 bases, there was a span of 18 bases. This CDR3 contains 15 residues. Germline CDR1 is PRHDT and CDR2 is FYEKMQ (reference sequence). The CDR3 DNA reads as TGTGCCAGCAGCCGCGAAGGCGTAGTAGTGGAGACCCAGTACTTC. Translating gives CASSREGVVVETQYF.

The chain employs TRBV7-9 and TRBJ1-2; D is perhaps TRBD1 (5 bases). The CDR3 sequence is 14 residues long. Per germline, CDR1 SEHNR and CDR2 FQNEAQ (reference sequence). V lost 2 bases, J lost 8 bases, and 15 bases lay in between. CDR3 protein: CASSLISREIGYTF. The CDR3 DNA sequence: TGTGCCAGCAGCTTAATTTCCAGGGAGATAGGCTACACCTTC.

Of note for this clone: This CDR3 is missing its conserved last phenylalanine or tryptophan, likely due to a read error. The DNA is left out, because the CDR3 cannot be placed on it with certainty; the CDR3 is given as TCRdb lists it. V is TRBV6-5 and J is TRBJ2-7; no DNA check was done on the table's D call, TRBD2. The CDR3 numbers 13 amino acids, ends counted. Germline loops: CDR1 MNHEY, CDR2 SVGAGI. The CDR3 spells CASSERGVLGEVI.

This clone appeared once. The chain joins TRBV10-3 to TRBJ2-1, with 9 bases aligning to TRBD1. After removal of 6 bases from V and 5 bases from J, the junction contained 8 bases not matched to a gene. The V gene's germline CDR1 is ENHRY and CDR2 SYGVKD. There are 15 residues in the CDR3. CDR3 sequence reads: CAIRDGTGTNNEQFF. CDR3 DNA sequence: TGTGCCATCAGGGACGGGACAGGGACCAACAATGAGCAGTTCTTC.

The chain has TRBV7-8 and TRBJ1-5, with D hard to call. The germline V and J ends were trimmed by 5 bases and 3 bases, with 20 bases remaining between them. Germline V lookup: CDR1 SGHVS, CDR2 FQNEAQ. This CDR3 spans 17 amino acids. The CDR3, as DNA: TGTGCCAGCAGCCCCACCAGCGGGTGGCAGGTCAATCAGCCCCAGCATTTT. Translated, it gives CASSPTSGWQVNQPQHF.

Notes on this clone: The sample holds other DNA sequences that translate to the same CDR3. V usage is TRBV5-1 and J usage is TRBJ1-4; TRBD1 aligns across 8 bases. The CDR3 totals 14 residues. Trimming took 4 bases from V and 5 from J; bases not matched to a gene: 4. Germline CDR1 SGHRS, CDR2 YFSETQ. CDR3 nucleotides: TGCGCCAGCAGCCCGGGACAGGAAAATGAAAAACTGTTTTTT. This translates into CASSPGQENEKLFF.

Points on this clone: This sample also contains other DNA sequences that code for the same CDR3. This chain joins TRBV6-1 and TRBJ2-2, with 13 bases identical to TRBD2. J lost 4 bases, V lost 9 bases, and 2 bases had no gene match. Germline CDR1 and CDR2: MNHNS and SASEGT. CDR3 length: 14 amino acids. The CDR3 nucleotides are TGTGCCAGTAGACTAGCGGGAGGCACCGGGGAGCTGTTTTTT. Translation gives CASRLAGGTGELFF.

The rearrangement joins TRBV5-4 to TRBJ1-1, with D possibly TRBD1 on 5 matching bases. Germline V gene lookup returns CDR1 SGHNT and CDR2 YYREEE (reference sequence). The CDR3 has 13 residues. The V end lost 4 bases, the J end lost 4 bases, and 11 bases lay between the germline ends. The CDR3 loop is CASSNPGSTEAFF. CDR3 DNA: TGTGCCAGCAGCAACCCAGGGTCCACTGAAGCTTTCTTT.

The rearrangement links TRBV27 to TRBJ2-7, with 9 nucleotides matching TRBD1. Trimming removed 4 bases from V and 3 bases from J; junction bases left unmatched: 4. The germline CDR1 and CDR2 sequences are MNHEY and SMNVEV (reference sequence). This CDR3 is built from 14 residues. The DNA of the CDR3 is TGTGCCAGCAGTTCCCGGGACAGGGTCTACGAGCAGTACTTC. This gives the protein CASSSRDRVYEQYF.